This T cell receptor beta chain derives from a study of T cell changes during pregnancy in multiple sclerosis. This CDR3 comprises 14 residues. Per the germline V gene, CDR1 is SGHTA and CDR2 is FQGNSA. With 5 bases removed from V and 4 bases from J, the gap between germline ends came to 14 bases. This clone appeared once. Here immunoSEQ multiplex PCR was the method, and the copy in TCRdb shows in-frame clones only, minus some. The top ten hold 0.91% of the sample, which has approximately 49,000 clones, approximately 92% seen once. The chain couples TRBV7-2 to TRBJ2-5; no definite D call. This TCR was recovered from a female donor in good health, enrolled as a control in a pregnancy study. The sample consisted of CD4+ T cells from peripheral blood mononuclear cells, taken in the second trimester of pregnancy. CDR3 DNA: TGTGCCAGCAGCCCTGCCGCTATTCGAGAGACCCAGTACTTC. It specifies CASSPAAIRETQYF. Combining the CDR3 with reference TRBV7-2 and TRBJ2-5 gives the whole variable domain GAGVSQSPSNKVTEKGKDVELRCDPISGHTALYWYRQSLGQGLEFLIYFQGNSAPDKSGLPSDRFSAERTGGSVSTLTIQRTQQEDSAVYLCASSPAAIRETQYFGPGTRLLVL.